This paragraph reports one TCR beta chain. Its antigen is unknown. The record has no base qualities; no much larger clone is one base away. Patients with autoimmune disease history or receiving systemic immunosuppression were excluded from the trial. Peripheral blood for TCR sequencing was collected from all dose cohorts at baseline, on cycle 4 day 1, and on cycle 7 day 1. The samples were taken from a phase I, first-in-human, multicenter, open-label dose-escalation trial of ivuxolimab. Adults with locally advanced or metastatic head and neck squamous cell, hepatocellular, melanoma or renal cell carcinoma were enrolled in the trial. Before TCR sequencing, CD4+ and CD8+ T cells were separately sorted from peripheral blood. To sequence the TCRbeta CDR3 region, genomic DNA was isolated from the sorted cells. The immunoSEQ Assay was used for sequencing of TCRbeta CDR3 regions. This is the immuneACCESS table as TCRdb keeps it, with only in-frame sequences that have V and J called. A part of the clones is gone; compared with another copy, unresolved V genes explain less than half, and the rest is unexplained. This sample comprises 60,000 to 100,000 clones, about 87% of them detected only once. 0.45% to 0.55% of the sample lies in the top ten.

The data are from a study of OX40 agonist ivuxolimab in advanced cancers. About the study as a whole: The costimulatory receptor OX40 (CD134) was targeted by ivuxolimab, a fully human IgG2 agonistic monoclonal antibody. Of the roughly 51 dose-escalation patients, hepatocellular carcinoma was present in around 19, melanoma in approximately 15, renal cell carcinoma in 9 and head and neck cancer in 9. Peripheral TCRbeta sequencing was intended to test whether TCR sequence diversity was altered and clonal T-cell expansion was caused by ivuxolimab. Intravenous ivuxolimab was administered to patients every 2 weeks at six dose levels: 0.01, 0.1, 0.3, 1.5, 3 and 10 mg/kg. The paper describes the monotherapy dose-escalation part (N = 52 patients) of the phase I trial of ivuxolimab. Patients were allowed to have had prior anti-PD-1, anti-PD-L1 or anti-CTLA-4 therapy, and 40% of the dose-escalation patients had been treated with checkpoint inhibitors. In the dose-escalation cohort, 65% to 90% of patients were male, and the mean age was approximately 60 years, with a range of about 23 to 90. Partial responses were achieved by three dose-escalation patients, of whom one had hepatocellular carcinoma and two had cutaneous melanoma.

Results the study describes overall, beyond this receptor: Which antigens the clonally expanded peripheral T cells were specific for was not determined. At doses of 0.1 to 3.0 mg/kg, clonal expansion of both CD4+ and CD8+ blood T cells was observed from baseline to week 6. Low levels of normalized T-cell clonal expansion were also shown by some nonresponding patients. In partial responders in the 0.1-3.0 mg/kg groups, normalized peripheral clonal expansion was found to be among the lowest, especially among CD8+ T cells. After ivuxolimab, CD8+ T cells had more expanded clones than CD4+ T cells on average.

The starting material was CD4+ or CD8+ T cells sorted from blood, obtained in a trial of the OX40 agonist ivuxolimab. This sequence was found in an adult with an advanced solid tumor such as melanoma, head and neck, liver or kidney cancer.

The CDR3 has the sequence CAWSTTGGGHNSPLHF. The nucleotides are TGTGCCTGGAGTACCACAGGGGGTGGTCATAATTCACCCCTCCACTTT. The receptor chain draws on TRBV30 and TRBJ1-6; 8 of the junction bases match TRBD1. After removal of 2 bases from V and 5 bases from J, the junction retains 8 bases not matched to a gene. The germline V gene (reference sequence) provides CDR1 GTSNPN and CDR2 SVGIG. Inclusive of the bounding cysteine and phenylalanine, the CDR3 is 16 residues long. CDR3 DNA only is kept here, 48 bases in frame from base 1.